These T cell receptor beta chains were read from a single sample in a study of T cell responses to AZD1222 COVID-19 vaccine. This table comes from immunoSEQ multiplex PCR, and its TCRdb copy is limited to in-frame clones, with some not included. Of over 100,000 clones listed, about nine tenths are singletons. This sample comprised peripheral blood, obtained on day 0 of AZD1222 vaccination. Every receptor here comes from an adult in good health. Both conserved end residues are part of each CDR3. The D gene is left open where the match is weak. Some rows have no size entry. The others give once, few or many, or a class for an expanded clone.

size: -; V: TRBV19; J: TRBJ1-2; D: -; CDR3: CASSTPGVGYTF; DNA: TGTGCCAGTAGTACACCAGGGGTTGGCTACACCTTC
size: -; V: TRBV20-1; J: TRBJ2-7; D: -; CDR3: CSAWVNEQYF; DNA: TGCAGTGCCTGGGTTAACGAGCAGTACTTC
size: -; V: TRBV6-5; J: TRBJ1-1; D: -; CDR3: CASRSEARVNTEAFF; DNA: TGTGCCAGCAGATCCGAAGCCAGGGTTAACACTGAAGCTTTCTTT
size: -; V: TRBV18; J: TRBJ1-6; D: TRBD1; CDR3: CASSPRGQASSYNSPLHF; DNA: TGTGCCAGCTCACCACGGGGACAGGCGAGCTCCTATAATTCACCCCTCCACTTT
size: -; V: TRBV6-6; J: TRBJ2-3; D: -; CDR3: CASRQRDPGTDTQYF; DNA: TGTGCCAGCAGGCAACGGGACCCCGGCACAGATACGCAGTATTTT
size: few; V: TRBV18; J: TRBJ2-7; D: -; CDR3: CASSPQGKYEQYF; DNA: TGTGCCAGCTCGCCACAGGGTAAATACGAGCAGTACTTC
size: -; V: TRBV28; J: TRBJ1-4; D: -; CDR3: CAPRGQNNEKLFF; DNA: TGTGCCCCGAGGGGTCAGAATAATGAAAAACTGTTTTTT
size: -; V: TRBV6-4; J: TRBJ1-6; D: -; CDR3: CASSDSIGSNSPLHF; DNA: TGTGCCAGCAGTGACTCGATCGGTAGCAATTCACCCCTCCACTTT
size: -; V: TRBV6-2/TRBV6-3; J: TRBJ1-5; D: TRBD1; CDR3: CASSSQGASNQPQHF; DNA: TGTGCCAGCAGCTCACAGGGGGCGAGCAATCAGCCCCAGCATTTT
size: -; V: TRBV10-1; J: TRBJ2-3; D: -; CDR3: CASSESRRTFGNTQYF; DNA: TGCGCCAGCAGTGAGTCGAGGAGGACCTTCGGGAATACGCAGTATTTT
size: -; V: TRBV28; J: TRBJ1-3; D: TRBD1; CDR3: CASSLFPGQGAENTIYF; DNA: TGTGCCAGCAGTTTATTTCCGGGACAGGGGGCGGAAAACACCATATATTTT
size: -; V: TRBV19; J: TRBJ1-6; D: -; CDR3: CASSRDTWALHF; DNA: TGTGCCAGTAGTCGGGACACTTGGGCCCTCCACTTT
size: -; V: TRBV12-3/TRBV12-4; J: TRBJ1-1; D: -; CDR3: CASSFTGHTEAFF; DNA: TGTGCCAGCAGTTTCACAGGGCACACTGAAGCTTTCTTT
size: -; V: TRBV7-2; J: TRBJ1-5; D: TRBD1; CDR3: CASSLQGAQNQPQHF; DNA: TGTGCCAGCAGCTTGCAGGGGGCCCAGAATCAGCCCCAGCATTTT
size: -; V: TRBV19; J: TRBJ2-3; D: -; CDR3: CASSIYAEDTQYF; DNA: TGTGCCAGTAGTATTTACGCAGAAGATACGCAGTATTTT
size: -; V: TRBV27; J: TRBJ1-1; D: TRBD1; CDR3: CASSKGTGATEAFF; DNA: TGTGCCAGCAGTAAAGGGACAGGCGCCACTGAAGCTTTCTTT
size: few; V: TRBV24-1; J: TRBJ2-7; D: TRBD2; CDR3: CATSSYGRTYEQYF; DNA: TGTGCCACCAGTTCCTACGGGAGGACCTACGAGCAGTACTTC
size: -; V: TRBV7-2; J: TRBJ1-5; D: -; CDR3: CASSQTGRTDQPQHF; DNA: TGTGCCAGCAGCCAGACGGGCAGGACTGACCAGCCCCAGCATTTT
size: -; V: TRBV3-1/TRBV3-2; J: TRBJ1-6; D: -; CDR3: CASSQAAPNSPLHF; DNA: TGTGCCAGCAGCCAAGCCGCACCCAATTCACCCCTCCACTTT
size: -; V: TRBV7-9; J: TRBJ1-5; D: -; CDR3: CASSSGQGDNQPQHF; DNA: TGTGCCAGCAGCTCAGGTCAAGGGGACAATCAGCCCCAGCATTTT
size: -; V: TRBV6-6; J: TRBJ1-2; D: TRBD1; CDR3: CASSGQGYGYTF; DNA: TGTGCCAGCAGCGGACAGGGGTATGGCTACACCTTC
size: -; V: TRBV30; J: TRBJ1-3; D: TRBD1; CDR3: CAWSARGQSSGNTIYF; DNA: TGTGCCTGGAGTGCCCGGGGACAGAGCTCTGGAAACACCATATATTTT
size: -; V: TRBV11-2; J: TRBJ2-2; D: -; CDR3: CASSLGGIVGELFF; DNA: TGTGCCAGCAGCTTAGGGGGCATTGTCGGGGAGCTGTTTTTT
size: -; V: TRBV15; J: TRBJ2-2; D: -; CDR3: CATSRNLGELFF; DNA: TGTGCCACCAGCAGAAATTTGGGGGAGCTGTTTTTT
size: -; V: TRBV14; J: TRBJ1-4; D: TRBD1; CDR3: CASSPSYRGINEKLFF; DNA: TGTGCCAGCAGCCCATCCTACAGGGGAATCAATGAAAAACTGTTTTTT
size: -; V: TRBV9; J: TRBJ2-3; D: -; CDR3: CASSPGTLQITDTQYF; DNA: TGTGCCAGCAGCCCGGGGACTCTCCAAATCACAGATACGCAGTATTTT
size: -; V: TRBV27; J: TRBJ2-5; D: -; CDR3: CANPQGRGETQYF; DNA: TGTGCCAACCCCCAGGGGAGGGGGGAGACCCAGTACTTC
size: -; V: TRBV18; J: TRBJ2-7; D: TRBD2; CDR3: CASSPGGFEQYF; DNA: TGTGCCAGCTCTCCGGGGGGGTTCGAGCAGTACTTC
size: -; V: TRBV7-9; J: TRBJ2-2; D: TRBD1; CDR3: CASSPGQVVTGELFF; DNA: TGTGCCAGCAGCCCGGGACAGGTCGTGACCGGGGAGCTGTTTTTT
size: -; V: TRBV27; J: TRBJ2-7; D: TRBD1; CDR3: CASGPLGQARYEQYF; DNA: TGTGCCAGCGGGCCTCTAGGACAGGCAAGATACGAGCAGTACTTC
size: -; V: TRBV6-5; J: TRBJ2-1; D: TRBD2; CDR3: CASSTSGGTYNEQFF; DNA: TGTGCCAGCAGTACTAGCGGGGGAACCTACAATGAGCAGTTCTTC
size: -; V: TRBV28; J: TRBJ1-3; D: -; CDR3: CASSFRGVTGNTIYF; DNA: TGTGCCAGCAGTTTTAGAGGGGTAACTGGAAACACCATATATTTT